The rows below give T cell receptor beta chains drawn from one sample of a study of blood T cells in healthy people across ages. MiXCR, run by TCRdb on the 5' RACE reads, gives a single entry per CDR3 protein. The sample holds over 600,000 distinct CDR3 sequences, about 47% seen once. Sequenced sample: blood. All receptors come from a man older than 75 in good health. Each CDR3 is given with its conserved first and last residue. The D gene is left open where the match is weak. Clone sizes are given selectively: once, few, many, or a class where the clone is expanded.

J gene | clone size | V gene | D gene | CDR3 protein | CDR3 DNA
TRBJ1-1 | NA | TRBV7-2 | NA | CASSKGRNTEAFF | TGTGCCAGCAGCAAGGGACGGAACACTGAAGCTTTCTTT
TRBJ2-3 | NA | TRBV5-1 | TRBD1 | CASSFRTGDTDTQYF | TGCGCCAGCAGCTTTAGGACAGGAGATACAGATACGCAGTATTTT
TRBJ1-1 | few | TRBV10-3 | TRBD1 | CAIRASTPQGGSEAFF | TGTGCCATTAGGGCTAGTACGCCACAGGGGGGGTCTGAAGCTTTCTTT
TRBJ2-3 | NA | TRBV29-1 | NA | CSVVLLVGISTDTQYF | TGCAGCGTTGTATTGCTAGTGGGCATTAGCACAGATACGCAGTATTTT
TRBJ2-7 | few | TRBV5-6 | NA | CASSLTGRGDEQYF | TGTGCCAGCAGCTTGACAGGACGTGGGGACGAGCAGTACTTC
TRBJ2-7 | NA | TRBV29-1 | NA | CGVELLASSYEQYF | TGCGGCGTTGAATTACTAGCTAGCTCCTACGAGCAGTACTTC
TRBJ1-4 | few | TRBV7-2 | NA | CASSRGGANREKLFF | TGTGCCAGCAGCAGGGGGGGGGCAAACCGGGAAAAACTGTTTTTT
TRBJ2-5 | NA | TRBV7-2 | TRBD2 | CASSPGLAGGEPYF | TGTGCCAGCAGTCCGGGACTAGCGGGAGGTGAGCCGTACTTC
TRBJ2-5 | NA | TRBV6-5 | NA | CASSSRQGGWETQYF | TGTGCCAGCAGTAGCCGCCAGGGAGGATGGGAGACCCAGTACTTC
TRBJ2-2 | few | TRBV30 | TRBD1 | CACRRGLDTGELFF | TGTGCCTGTCGCAGGGGGCTCGACACCGGGGAGCTGTTTTTT
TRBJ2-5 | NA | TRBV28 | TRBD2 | CASSTLGGGQETQYF | TGTGCCAGCAGCACCCTCGGGGGGGGCCAAGAGACCCAGTACTTC
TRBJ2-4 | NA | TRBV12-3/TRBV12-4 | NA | CASSLRAVAKNIRYF | TGTGCCAGCAGCCTCAGAGCGGTAGCCAAAAACATTCGGTACTTC
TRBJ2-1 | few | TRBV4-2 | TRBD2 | CASSQLAGSLYNEQFF | TGTGCCAGCAGCCAACTAGCGGGATCTCTTTACAATGAGCAGTTCTTC
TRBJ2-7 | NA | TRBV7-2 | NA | CASSLDIVSSYEQYF | TGTGCCAGCAGCCTGGACATCGTTTCCTCCTACGAGCAGTACTTC
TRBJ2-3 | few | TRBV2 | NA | CASSEGGGWGRTDTQYF | TGTGCCAGCAGTGAAGGAGGGGGGTGGGGAAGGACAGATACGCAGTATTTT